This T cell receptor beta chain is drawn from a study of CD8+CD57+ T cells in acquired aplastic anemia. Background on the study: DNA from sorted CD4+ and CD8+ cells averaged roughly 3.2 ug. Study-level findings and limits: In CD8+ cells, Simpson's diversity showed no significant difference between patients and controls. Patients and controls shared roughly 31 CD8+ CDR3 sequences, highly expressed in patients.

The V end lost 1 base, the J end lost 7 bases, and 19 bases lay between the germline ends. The CDR3 has 16 amino acids. In patients chosen for sequencing, flow cytometry had shown CD8+CD57+ cell expansion. It was genomic DNA that served as the template for profiling TCR beta VDJ and CDR3. Using its own MiXCR run on the reads, TCRdb lists one record per CDR3 protein. The sample yields 400,000 to 600,000 distinct CDR3 sequences, around 30% seen once. Details on this clonotype: Its target is unknown.

The chain joins TRBV12-3 or TRBV12-4 to TRBJ1-2; no definite D call. Sequenced sample: sorted CD4+, CD8+, or CD8+CD57+ T cells (not recorded which) from PBMCs. This sequence originates from a human donor with aplastic anemia. The DNA for the CDR3 is TGTGCCAGCAGTTTAGAACCCGGGCGGGCAAATCGTGGCTACACCTTC. This codes for CASSLEPGRANRGYTF.